This T cell receptor (beta chain) originates from a study of blood T cell repertoires in COVID-19. Study-wide context: Samples of COVID-19 (acute and convalescent) were obtained from the United States, Italy and Spain. Nucleic acid was either cDNA or gDNA, and it came from T cells, B-cell-depleted T cells, or PBMCs.

Per the original methods: Amplification of reference gene primers was used by the study to estimate nucleated cell counts. The data were produced by immunoSEQ multiplex PCR, yet TCRdb's version contains in-frame clones alone and is incomplete. V and J calls plus clone size are reproduced from that table; the DNA served to infer D and trimming. The sample lists 200,000 to 300,000 clones; about 68% were seen once. This CDR3 has 13 residues. V lost 6 bases, J lost 0 bases, and 8 bases lay in between. Germline CDR1 LNHDA, CDR2 SQIVND (reference sequence). This receptor was taken from a woman older than 75 with acute or convalescent COVID-19. The chain links TRBV19 to TRBJ1-2; tentative D call: TRBD1 (5 bases). Source material: peripheral blood. The CDR3 sequence: CASRETANYGYTF. The CDR3 region has the DNA TGTGCCAGTAGGGAGACAGCTAACTATGGCTACACCTTC.